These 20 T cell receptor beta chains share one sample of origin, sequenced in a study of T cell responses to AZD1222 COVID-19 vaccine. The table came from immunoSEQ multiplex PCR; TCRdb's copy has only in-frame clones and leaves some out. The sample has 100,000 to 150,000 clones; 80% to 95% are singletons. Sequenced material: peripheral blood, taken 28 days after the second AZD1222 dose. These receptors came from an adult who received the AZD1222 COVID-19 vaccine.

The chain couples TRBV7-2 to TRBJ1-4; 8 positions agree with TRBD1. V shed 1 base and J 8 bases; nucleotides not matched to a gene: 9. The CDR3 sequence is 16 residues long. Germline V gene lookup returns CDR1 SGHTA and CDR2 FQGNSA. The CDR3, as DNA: TGTGCCAGCAGCTTAGTGCCGGGACAGGTCCGGGAAAAACTGTTTTTT. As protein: CASSLVPGQVREKLFF.

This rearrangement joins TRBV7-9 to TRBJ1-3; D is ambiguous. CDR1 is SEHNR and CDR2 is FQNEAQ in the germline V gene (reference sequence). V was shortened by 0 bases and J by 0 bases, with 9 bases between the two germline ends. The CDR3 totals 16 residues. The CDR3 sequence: CASSLASPSSGNTIYF. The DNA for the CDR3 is TGTGCCAGCAGCTTAGCGTCCCCAAGCTCTGGAAACACCATATATTTT. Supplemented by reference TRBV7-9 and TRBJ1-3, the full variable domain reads DTGVSQNPRHKITKRGQNVTFRCDPISEHNRLYWYRQTLGQGPEFLTYFQNEAQLEKSRLLSDRFSAERPKGSFSTLEIQRTEQGDSAMYLCASSLASPSSGNTIYFGEGSWLTVV.

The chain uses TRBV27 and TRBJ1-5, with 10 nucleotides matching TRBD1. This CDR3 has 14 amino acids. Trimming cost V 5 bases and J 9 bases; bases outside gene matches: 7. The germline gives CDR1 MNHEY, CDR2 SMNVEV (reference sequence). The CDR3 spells CASSPGQGKGPQHF. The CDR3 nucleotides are TGTGCCAGCAGTCCGGGACAGGGGAAGGGGCCCCAGCATTTT.

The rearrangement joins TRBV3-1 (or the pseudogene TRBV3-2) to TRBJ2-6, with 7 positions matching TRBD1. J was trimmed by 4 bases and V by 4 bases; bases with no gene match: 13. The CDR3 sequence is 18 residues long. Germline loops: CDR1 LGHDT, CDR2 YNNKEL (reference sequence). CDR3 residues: CASSRDSGLAVGANVLTF. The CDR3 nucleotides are TGTGCCAGCAGCCGGGACAGCGGACTCGCTGTGGGGGCCAACGTCCTGACTTTC.

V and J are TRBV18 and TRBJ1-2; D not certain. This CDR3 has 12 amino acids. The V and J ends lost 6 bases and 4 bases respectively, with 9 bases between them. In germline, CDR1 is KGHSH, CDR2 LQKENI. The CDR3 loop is CASSPNSYGYTF. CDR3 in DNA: TGTGCCAGCTCCCCAAACTCCTATGGCTACACCTTC.

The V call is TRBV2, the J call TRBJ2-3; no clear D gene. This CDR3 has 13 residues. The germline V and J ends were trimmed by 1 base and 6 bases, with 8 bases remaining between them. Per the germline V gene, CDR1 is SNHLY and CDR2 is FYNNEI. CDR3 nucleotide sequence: TGTGCCAGCAGTGAAGGGTTAGGGGATACGCAGTATTTT. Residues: CASSEGLGDTQYF.

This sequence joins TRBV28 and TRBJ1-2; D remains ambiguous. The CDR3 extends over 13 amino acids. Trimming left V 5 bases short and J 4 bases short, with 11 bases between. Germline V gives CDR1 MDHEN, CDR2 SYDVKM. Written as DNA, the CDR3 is TGTGCCAGCAGTGATACTTGGGGCTATGGCTACACCTTC. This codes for CASSDTWGYGYTF.

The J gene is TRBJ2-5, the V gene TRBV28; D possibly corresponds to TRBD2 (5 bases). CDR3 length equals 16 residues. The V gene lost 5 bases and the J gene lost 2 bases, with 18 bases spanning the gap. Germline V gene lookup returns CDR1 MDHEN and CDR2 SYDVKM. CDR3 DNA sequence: TGTGCCAGCAGTCCCCCGGGCCCCGGGATTCAAGAGACCCAGTACTTC. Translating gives CASSPPGPGIQETQYF.

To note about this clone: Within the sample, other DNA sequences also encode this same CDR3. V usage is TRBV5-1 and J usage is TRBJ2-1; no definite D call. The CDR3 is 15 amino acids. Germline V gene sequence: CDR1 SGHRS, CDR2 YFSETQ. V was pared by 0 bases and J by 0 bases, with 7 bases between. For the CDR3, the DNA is TGCGCCAGCAGCTTGGGTGACTCCTCCTACAATGAGCAGTTCTTC. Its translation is CASSLGDSSYNEQFF.

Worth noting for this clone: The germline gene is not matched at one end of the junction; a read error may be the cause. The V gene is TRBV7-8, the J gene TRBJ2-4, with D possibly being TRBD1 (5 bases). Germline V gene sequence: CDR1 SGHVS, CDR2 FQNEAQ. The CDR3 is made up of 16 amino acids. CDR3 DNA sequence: TGTGCCGGCAGCTTAGGGCTGGGGCCCCACGAAAACATTCAGTACTTC. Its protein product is CAGSLGLGPHENIQYF. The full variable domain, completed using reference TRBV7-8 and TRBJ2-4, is GAGVSQSPRYKVAKRGQDVALRCDPISGHVSLFWYQQALGQGPEFLTYFQNEAQLDKSGLPSDRFFAERPEGSVSTLKIQRTQQEDSAVYLCAGSLGLGPHENIQYFGAGTRLSVL.

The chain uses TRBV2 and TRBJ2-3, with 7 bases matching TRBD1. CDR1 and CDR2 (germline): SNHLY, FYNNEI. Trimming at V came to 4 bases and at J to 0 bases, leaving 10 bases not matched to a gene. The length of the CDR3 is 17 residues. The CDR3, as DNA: TGTGCCAGCAGTGTGGGAGTAGGGGGCCTTAGCACAGATACGCAGTATTTT. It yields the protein CASSVGVGGLSTDTQYF. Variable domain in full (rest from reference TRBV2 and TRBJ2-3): EPEVTQTPSHQVTQMGQEVILRCVPISNHLYFYWYRQILGQKVEFLVSFYNNEISEKSEIFDDQFSVERPDGSNFTLKIRSTKLEDSAMYFCASSVGVGGLSTDTQYFGPGTRLTVL.

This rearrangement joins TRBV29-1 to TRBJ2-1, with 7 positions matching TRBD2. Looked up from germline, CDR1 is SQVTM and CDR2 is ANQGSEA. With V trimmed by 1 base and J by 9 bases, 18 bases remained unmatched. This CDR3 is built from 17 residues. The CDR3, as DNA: TGCAGCGTTGAAGCCGGGCATTCCCTGACTAGCTACCTTGAGCAGTTCTTC. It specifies CSVEAGHSLTSYLEQFF.

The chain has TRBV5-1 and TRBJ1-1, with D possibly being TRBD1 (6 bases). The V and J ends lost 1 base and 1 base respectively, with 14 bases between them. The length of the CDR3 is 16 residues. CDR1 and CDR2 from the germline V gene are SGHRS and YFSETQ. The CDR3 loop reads CASSLTAGVTNTEAFF. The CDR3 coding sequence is TGCGCCAGCAGCTTGACGGCAGGGGTGACGAACACTGAAGCTTTCTTT. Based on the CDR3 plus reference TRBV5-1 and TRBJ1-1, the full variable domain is KAGVTQTPRYLIKTRGQQVTLSCSPISGHRSVSWYQQTPGQGLQFLFEYFSETQRNKGNFPGRFSGRQFSNSRSEMNVSTLELGDSALYLCASSLTAGVTNTEAFFGQGTRLTVV.

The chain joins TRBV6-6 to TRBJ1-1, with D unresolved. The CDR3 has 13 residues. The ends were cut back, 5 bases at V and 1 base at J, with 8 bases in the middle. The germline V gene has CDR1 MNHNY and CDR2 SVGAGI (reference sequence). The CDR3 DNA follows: TGTGCCAGCAGTCATCACAAGAACACTGAAGCTTTCTTT. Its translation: CASSHHKNTEAFF.

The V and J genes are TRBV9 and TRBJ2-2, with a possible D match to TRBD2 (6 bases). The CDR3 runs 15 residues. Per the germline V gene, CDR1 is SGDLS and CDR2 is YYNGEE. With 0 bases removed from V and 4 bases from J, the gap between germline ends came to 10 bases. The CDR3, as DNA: TGTGCCAGCAGCGTAGCCGGGAGTAGCACCGGGGAGCTGTTTTTT. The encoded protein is CASSVAGSSTGELFF. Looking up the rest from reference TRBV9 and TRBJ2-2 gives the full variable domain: DSGVTQTPKHLITATGQRVTLRCSPRSGDLSVYWYQQSLDQGLQFLIQYYNGEERAKGNILERFSAQQFPDLHSELNLSSLELGDSALYFCASSVAGSSTGELFFGEGSRLTVL.

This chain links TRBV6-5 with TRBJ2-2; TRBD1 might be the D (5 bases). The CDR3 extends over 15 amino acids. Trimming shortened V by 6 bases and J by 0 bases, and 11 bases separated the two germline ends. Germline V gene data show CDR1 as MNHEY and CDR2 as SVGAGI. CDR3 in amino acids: CASRPDRTNTGELFF. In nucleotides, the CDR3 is TGTGCCAGCAGACCCGACAGAACGAACACCGGGGAGCTGTTTTTT.

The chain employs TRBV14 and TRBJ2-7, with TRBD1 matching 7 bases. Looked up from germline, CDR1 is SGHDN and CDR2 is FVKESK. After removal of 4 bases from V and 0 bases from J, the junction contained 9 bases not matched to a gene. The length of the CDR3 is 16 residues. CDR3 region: CASSPSGTVNSYEQYF. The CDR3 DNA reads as TGTGCCAGCAGCCCCTCAGGGACAGTGAACTCCTACGAGCAGTACTTC.

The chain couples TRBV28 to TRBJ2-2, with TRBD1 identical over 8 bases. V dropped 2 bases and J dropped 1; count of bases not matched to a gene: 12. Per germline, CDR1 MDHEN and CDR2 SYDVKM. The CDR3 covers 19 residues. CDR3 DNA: TGTGCCAGCAGTTTAGGGACAGGAACTTTTAGACTGAACACCGGGGAGCTGTTTTTT. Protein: CASSLGTGTFRLNTGELFF.

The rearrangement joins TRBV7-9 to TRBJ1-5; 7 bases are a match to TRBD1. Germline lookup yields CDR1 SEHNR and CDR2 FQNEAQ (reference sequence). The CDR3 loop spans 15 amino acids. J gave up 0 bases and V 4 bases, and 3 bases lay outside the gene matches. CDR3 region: CASSSGQNSNQPQHF. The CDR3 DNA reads TGTGCCAGCAGCTCGGGACAGAATAGCAATCAGCCCCAGCATTTT.

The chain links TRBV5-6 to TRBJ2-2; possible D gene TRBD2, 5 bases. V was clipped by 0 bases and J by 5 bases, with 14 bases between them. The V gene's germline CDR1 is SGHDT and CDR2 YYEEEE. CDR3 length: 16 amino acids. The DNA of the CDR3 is TGTGCCAGCAGCTTGGGGACTGATTTCTGGACCGGGGAGCTGTTTTTT. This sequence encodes CASSLGTDFWTGELFF.